The 21 T cell receptor beta chains below all came from one sample that was sequenced in a study of shared clonotypes between healthy human individuals. This table comes from immunoSEQ multiplex PCR, and its TCRdb copy is limited to in-frame clones, with some not included. The data hold fewer than 2.5 million clones, with 90% to 95% observed a single time. The sequenced sample was naive CD4+ T cells from PBMCs. Subset of the sample: CD45RA+ positively selected. The origin of the receptors is a man aged 18 to 29 in good health. Some clones in this sample may be carry-over from other donors' samples.

This clone was observed once. The V gene is TRBV27, the J gene TRBJ1-2; D is uncertain. V was shortened by 8 bases and J by 6 bases, with 13 bases between the two germline ends. Germline V lookup: CDR1 MNHEY, CDR2 SMNVEV (reference sequence). The CDR3 totals 12 residues. CDR3 DNA sequence: TGTGCCAGCCACAAGAATCGGGATGGCTACACCTTC. As protein: CASHKNRDGYTF.

The chain carries TRBV4-1 and TRBJ2-2; D is unclear. V was pared by 5 bases and J by 4 bases, with 14 bases between. This CDR3 comprises 15 residues. Germline-derived CDR1 and CDR2 are MGHRA and YSYEKL. In DNA, the CDR3 is TGCGCCAGCAGCTTCACACCGACGGGCACCGGGGAGCTGTTTTTT. Translation: CASSFTPTGTGELFF.

The V call is TRBV2, the J call TRBJ2-1; TRBD2 agrees at 8 bases. CDR1 and CDR2 (germline): SNHLY, FYNNEI. This CDR3 has 15 amino acids. V dropped 5 bases and J dropped 3; count of bases not matched to a gene: 6. As DNA, the CDR3 is TGTGCCAGCAGTCCAAGCGGGGGTTTCTACAATGAGCAGTTCTTC. Its protein is CASSPSGGFYNEQFF.

J is TRBJ1-3 and V is TRBV15; TRBD1 matches 7 bases. The CDR3 is 16 amino acids. V dropped 3 bases and J dropped 0; count of bases not matched to a gene: 5. Germline V gene sequence: CDR1 LNHNV, CDR2 YYDKDF (reference sequence). The chain's CDR3 is CATSRDRSYSGNTIYF. The CDR3 DNA follows: TGTGCCACCAGCAGGGACAGGTCGTACTCTGGAAACACCATATATTTT.

The J gene is TRBJ2-7, the V gene TRBV30; D is perhaps TRBD2 (5 bases). This CDR3 has 13 amino acids. Germline CDR1 GTSNPN, CDR2 SVGIG (reference sequence). V dropped 0 bases and J dropped 3 bases, with 9 bases sitting between them. CDR3 in DNA: TGTGCCTGGAGTGTACTAGAATTCTACGAGCAGTACTTC. Protein product: CAWSVLEFYEQYF.

This rearrangement joins TRBV7-8 to TRBJ2-7; 9 bases align to TRBD2. In germline, CDR1 is SGHVS, CDR2 FQNEAQ. This CDR3 has 16 amino acids. V trimming: 6 bases; J trimming: 1 base; junction bases outside the gene matches: 10. CDR3 in DNA: TGTGCCAGCAGTACCATTGGGCGGGAGGGTTCCTACGAGCAGTACTTC. It encodes CASSTIGREGSYEQYF.

The chain uses TRBV5-6 and TRBJ2-2; 10 nucleotides match TRBD1. V shed 5 bases, J shed 7 bases, and the junction held 8 bases outside the gene matches. The CDR3 is made up of 15 amino acids. In germline, CDR1 is SGHDT, CDR2 YYEEEE. The CDR3 loop is CASSLGQGYGGELFF. The CDR3 coding sequence is TGTGCCAGCAGTCTGGGACAGGGGTATGGCGGGGAGCTGTTTTTT.

This chain links TRBV7-3 with TRBJ2-7; no clear D. In germline, CDR1 is SGHTA, CDR2 FQGTGA. With 5 bases removed from V and 6 bases from J, the gap between germline ends came to 17 bases. This CDR3 comprises 14 residues. In DNA, the CDR3 is TGTGCCAGCAGCCCTGACATCGGGTTGGGCGAGCAGTACTTC. Protein sequence: CASSPDIGLGEQYF.

This clone was detected once. The chain recombines TRBV4-3 with TRBJ2-2; D is uncertain. The germline CDR1 and CDR2 sequences are LGHNA and YSLEER. The CDR3 extends over 13 amino acids. The V end was cut by 2 bases, the J end by 12 bases, with 13 bases between. CDR3 in amino acids: CASSQIGSWKLFF. In nucleotides, the CDR3 is TGCGCCAGCAGCCAAATCGGCAGTTGGAAGCTGTTTTTT.

The chain recombines TRBV6-5 with TRBJ1-2; 7 bases are shared with TRBD1. Trimming took 1 base from V and 5 from J; bases not matched to a gene: 7. The CDR3 spans 15 residues. Germline loops: CDR1 MNHEY, CDR2 SVGAGI. The CDR3 spells CASSYYGQEAYGYTF. CDR3 DNA sequence: TGTGCCAGCAGTTACTACGGACAGGAGGCGTATGGCTACACCTTC.

The J gene is TRBJ1-2, the V gene TRBV30; D is unclear. V lost 2 bases and J lost 3, with 7 bases in between. CDR3 size: 12 residues. Germline-derived CDR1 and CDR2 are GTSNPN and SVGIG (reference sequence). CDR3 sequence: CAWSSRDYGYTF. The CDR3 coding sequence is TGTGCCTGGAGTTCGAGGGACTATGGCTACACCTTC.

J is TRBJ1-2 and V is TRBV6-1, with a tentative D call TRBD1 (6 bases). V lost 5 bases to trimming and J lost 5 bases, with 12 bases between them. Germline V lookup: CDR1 MNHNS, CDR2 SASEGT. The CDR3 is made up of 13 amino acids. The CDR3 loop is CASSITGLYGYTF. For the CDR3, the DNA is TGTGCCAGCAGTATAACAGGGCTGTATGGCTACACCTTC.

This rearrangement joins TRBV6-1 to TRBJ2-3; D possibly corresponds to TRBD2 (6 bases). In germline, CDR1 is MNHNS, CDR2 SASEGT. The CDR3 has 13 amino acids. Trimming pared 6 bases from V and 2 bases from J, leaving 9 bases between. The CDR3 nucleotides are TGTGCCAGCAGACTAGCAGACACAGATACGCAGTATTTT. Protein sequence: CASRLADTDTQYF.

The V gene is TRBV27, the J gene TRBJ1-1; D not certain. Trimming left V 6 bases short and J 8 bases short, with 19 bases between. Germline V gives CDR1 MNHEY, CDR2 SMNVEV (reference sequence). The CDR3 is 14 residues long. The CDR3 sequence: CASSLSTRDREAFF. The DNA for the CDR3 is TGTGCCAGCAGCTTAAGCACCCGCGACCGAGAAGCTTTCTTT.

The chain recombines TRBV5-1 with TRBJ2-7, with D possibly TRBD2 on 6 matching bases. The CDR3 spans 17 residues. V was shortened by 4 bases and J by 1 base, with 21 bases between the two germline ends. From germline, CDR1 is SGHRS and CDR2 YFSETQ. The CDR3 spells CASSPVGSGRLSYEQYF. The CDR3 DNA reads as TGCGCCAGCAGCCCCGTGGGCAGCGGGCGCCTTTCCTACGAGCAGTACTTC. The variable domain in full, with the rest retrieved from reference TRBV5-1 and TRBJ2-7, is KAGVTQTPRYLIKTRGQQVTLSCSPISGHRSVSWYQQTPGQGLQFLFEYFSETQRNKGNFPGRFSGRQFSNSRSEMNVSTLELGDSALYLCASSPVGSGRLSYEQYFGPGTRLTVT.

The chain recombines TRBV5-1 with TRBJ2-7; 12 bases line up with TRBD2. The CDR3 runs to 16 residues. V lost 1 base, J lost 2 bases, and 4 bases stayed unmatched. Germline CDR1 reads SGHRS; CDR2 reads YFSETQ. The CDR3 DNA reads as TGCGCCAGCAGCTTGATCGGGACTAGCGGGCCCTACGAGCAGTACTTC. This gives the protein CASSLIGTSGPYEQYF.

The chain is built from TRBV6-1 and TRBJ2-5, with D hard to call. Germline V gene lookup returns CDR1 MNHNS and CDR2 SASEGT. Trimming left V 6 bases short and J 5 bases short, with 10 bases between. This CDR3 spans 12 amino acids. CDR3 in amino acids: CASRVTRETQYF. The CDR3 nucleotides are TGTGCCAGCAGGGTCACTCGGGAGACCCAGTACTTC.

The chain combines TRBV11-2 with TRBJ2-3; D is ambiguous. With 5 bases removed from V and 5 bases from J, the gap between germline ends came to 11 bases. Per the germline V gene, CDR1 is SGHAT and CDR2 is FQNNGV. This CDR3 has 13 residues. In nucleotides, the CDR3 is TGTGCCAGCAGCCCAAGATGGGGAGATACGCAGTATTTT. Its protein product is CASSPRWGDTQYF.

The J gene is TRBJ2-3, the V gene TRBV27; D ambiguous. V gave up 5 bases and J gave up 4 bases, with 19 bases separating them. The CDR3 spans 16 residues. CDR1 is MNHEY, CDR2 SMNVEV, per germline (reference sequence). CDR3 DNA sequence: TGTGCCAGCAGTCTCACCGGACCCTACGGAGCAGATACGCAGTATTTT. This codes for CASSLTGPYGADTQYF.

This rearrangement joins TRBV7-2 to TRBJ1-1, with D unclear. The CDR3 is made up of 13 amino acids. Germline V gene data show CDR1 as SGHTA and CDR2 as FQGNSA. V lost 5 bases to trimming and J lost 4 bases, with 11 bases between them. CDR3 coding DNA: TGTGCCAGCAGCCGAAGGTTGAGCACTGAAGCTTTCTTT. Amino acids: CASSRRLSTEAFF. Full variable domain (outside the CDR3, taken from reference TRBV7-2 and TRBJ1-1): GAGVSQSPSNKVTEKGKDVELRCDPISGHTALYWYRQSLGQGLEFLIYFQGNSAPDKSGLPSDRFSAERTGGSVSTLTIQRTQQEDSAVYLCASSRRLSTEAFFGQGTRLTVV.

This chain uses TRBV7-3 with TRBJ1-4; perhaps TRBD1 as D (6 bases). CDR1 and CDR2 from the germline V gene are SGHTA and FQGTGA. The CDR3 runs 16 residues. V lost 4 bases to trimming and J lost 8 bases, with 20 bases between them. CDR3 coding DNA: TGTGCCAGCAGCTCCCGGGACAAAACTGGGGAAGAAAAACTGTTTTTT. Protein product: CASSSRDKTGEEKLFF.